This T cell receptor (beta chain) emerged from a study of T cell responses to AZD1222 COVID-19 vaccine. At least ten counts were recorded for this clone. Only in-frame clones appear in the TCRdb table, and some are missing; sequencing was by immunoSEQ multiplex PCR. Of tens of thousands of clones listed, 78% are singletons. V shed 7 bases and J 8 bases; nucleotides not matched to a gene: 4. Per the germline V gene, CDR1 is ENHRY and CDR2 is SYGVKD. This CDR3 is built from 12 residues. The sample in question was peripheral blood, obtained on day 0 of AZD1222 vaccination. This clonotype was obtained from an adult in good health. V usage is TRBV10-3 and J usage is TRBJ2-1, with 8 bases fitting TRBD1. CDR3 region: CAITGQGHEQFF. The CDR3 bases are TGTGCCATCACTGGACAGGGTCATGAGCAGTTCTTC.